This T cell receptor beta chain was captured in a study of blood T cell repertoires in COVID-19. For the study at large: Sources were T cells, B-cell-depleted T cells, or PBMCs; the material itself was cDNA or gDNA.

The CDR3 is 14 amino acids. The V gene's germline CDR1 is LNHDA and CDR2 SQIVND (reference sequence). Deletions cut 5 bases from V and 2 bases from J, with 13 bases between. This clone was counted a single time. Sequenced by immunoSEQ multiplex PCR; TCRdb stores in-frame clones only, minus some. The profile shows about 230,000 clones, over 75% of them singletons. This receptor was identified in a man aged 50-60 years with COVID-19, enrolled during active disease. The specimen sequenced was peripheral blood. The chain links TRBV19 to TRBJ2-7; D is unclear. The CDR3 nucleotides are TGTGCCAGTAGTGGCACCCGCCGTGCCTACGAGCAGTACTTC. Translation gives CASSGTRRAYEQYF.